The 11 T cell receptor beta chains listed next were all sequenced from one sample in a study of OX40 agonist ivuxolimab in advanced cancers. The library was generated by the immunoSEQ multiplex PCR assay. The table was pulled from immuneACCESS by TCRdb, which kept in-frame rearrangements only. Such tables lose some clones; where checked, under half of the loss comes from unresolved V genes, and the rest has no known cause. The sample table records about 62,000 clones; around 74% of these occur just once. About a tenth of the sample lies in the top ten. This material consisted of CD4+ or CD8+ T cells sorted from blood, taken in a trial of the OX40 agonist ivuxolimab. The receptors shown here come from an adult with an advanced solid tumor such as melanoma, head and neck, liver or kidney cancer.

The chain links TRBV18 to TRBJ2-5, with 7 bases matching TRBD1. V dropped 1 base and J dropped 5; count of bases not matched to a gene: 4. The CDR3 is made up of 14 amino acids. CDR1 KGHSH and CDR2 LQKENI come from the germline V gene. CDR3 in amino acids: CASSPQGARETQYF. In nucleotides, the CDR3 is TGTGCCAGCTCACCACAGGGGGCGCGGGAGACCCAGTACTTC.

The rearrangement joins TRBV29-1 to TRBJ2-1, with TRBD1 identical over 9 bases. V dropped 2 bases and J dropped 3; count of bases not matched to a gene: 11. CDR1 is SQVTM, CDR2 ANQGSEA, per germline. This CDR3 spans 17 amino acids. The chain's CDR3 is CSVEPTGGPFLYNEQFF. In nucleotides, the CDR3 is TGCAGCGTTGAACCCACAGGGGGCCCCTTCCTCTACAATGAGCAGTTCTTC.

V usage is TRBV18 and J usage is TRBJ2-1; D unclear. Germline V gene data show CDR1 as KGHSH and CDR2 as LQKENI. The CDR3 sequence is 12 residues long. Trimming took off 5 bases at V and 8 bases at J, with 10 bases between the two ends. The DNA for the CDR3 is TGTGCCAGCTCAAGGGTAAGCGATGAGCAGTTCTTC. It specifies CASSRVSDEQFF.

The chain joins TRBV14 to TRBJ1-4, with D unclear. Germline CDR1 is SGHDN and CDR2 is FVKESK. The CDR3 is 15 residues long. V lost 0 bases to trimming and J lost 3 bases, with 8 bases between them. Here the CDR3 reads CASSQDNHANEKLFF. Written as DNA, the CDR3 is TGTGCCAGCAGCCAAGATAATCACGCTAATGAAAAACTGTTTTTT.

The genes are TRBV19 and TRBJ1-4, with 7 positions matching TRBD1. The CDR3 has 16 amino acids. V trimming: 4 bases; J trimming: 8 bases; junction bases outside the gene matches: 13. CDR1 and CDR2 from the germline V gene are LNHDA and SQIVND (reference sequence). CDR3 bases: TGTGCCAGTAGTACGTTTACCGACAGGGAGGACGAAAAACTGTTTTTT. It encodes CASSTFTDREDEKLFF.

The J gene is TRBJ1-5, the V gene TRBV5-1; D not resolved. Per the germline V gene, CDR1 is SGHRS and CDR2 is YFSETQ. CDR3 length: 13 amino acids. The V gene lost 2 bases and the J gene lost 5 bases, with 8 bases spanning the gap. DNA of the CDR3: TGCGCCAGCAGCTTAGACGGGGATCAGCCCCAGCATTTT. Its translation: CASSLDGDQPQHF.

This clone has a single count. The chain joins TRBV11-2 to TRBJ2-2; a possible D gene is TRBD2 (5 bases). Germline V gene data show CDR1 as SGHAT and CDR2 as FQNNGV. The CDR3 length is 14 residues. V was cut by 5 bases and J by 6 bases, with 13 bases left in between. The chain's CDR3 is CASSRELVPGELFF. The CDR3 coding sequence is TGTGCCAGCAGCCGGGAACTAGTTCCCGGGGAGCTGTTTTTT.

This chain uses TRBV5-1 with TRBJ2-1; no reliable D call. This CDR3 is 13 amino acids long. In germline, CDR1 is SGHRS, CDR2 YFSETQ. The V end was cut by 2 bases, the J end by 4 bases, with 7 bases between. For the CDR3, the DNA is TGCGCCAGCAGCTTATCGGATTACAATGAGCAGTTCTTC. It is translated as CASSLSDYNEQFF.

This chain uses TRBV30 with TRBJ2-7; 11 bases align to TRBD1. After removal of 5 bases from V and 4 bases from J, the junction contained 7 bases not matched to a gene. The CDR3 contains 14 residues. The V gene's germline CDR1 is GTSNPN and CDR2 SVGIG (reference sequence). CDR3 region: CAWRTGQGAYEQYF. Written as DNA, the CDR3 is TGTGCCTGGCGTACCGGACAGGGGGCTTACGAGCAGTACTTC. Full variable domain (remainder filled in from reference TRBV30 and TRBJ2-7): SQTIHQWPATLVQPVGSPLSLECTVEGTSNPNLYWYRQAAGRGLQLLFYSVGIGQISSEVPQNLSASRPQDRQFILSSKKLLLSDSGFYLCAWRTGQGAYEQYFGPGTRLTVT.

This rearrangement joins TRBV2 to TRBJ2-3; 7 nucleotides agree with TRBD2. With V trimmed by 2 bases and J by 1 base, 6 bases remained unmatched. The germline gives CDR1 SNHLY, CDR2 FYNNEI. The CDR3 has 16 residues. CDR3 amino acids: CASSERPSGRTDTQYF. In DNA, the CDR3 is TGTGCCAGCAGTGAAAGACCTAGCGGACGCACAGATACGCAGTATTTT.

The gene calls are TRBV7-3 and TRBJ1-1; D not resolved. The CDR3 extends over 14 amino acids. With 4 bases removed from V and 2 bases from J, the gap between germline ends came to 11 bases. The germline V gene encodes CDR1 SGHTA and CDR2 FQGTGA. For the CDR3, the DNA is TGTGCCAGCAGCTCCCAGGACGGAAACACTGAAGCTTTCTTT. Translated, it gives CASSSQDGNTEAFF.